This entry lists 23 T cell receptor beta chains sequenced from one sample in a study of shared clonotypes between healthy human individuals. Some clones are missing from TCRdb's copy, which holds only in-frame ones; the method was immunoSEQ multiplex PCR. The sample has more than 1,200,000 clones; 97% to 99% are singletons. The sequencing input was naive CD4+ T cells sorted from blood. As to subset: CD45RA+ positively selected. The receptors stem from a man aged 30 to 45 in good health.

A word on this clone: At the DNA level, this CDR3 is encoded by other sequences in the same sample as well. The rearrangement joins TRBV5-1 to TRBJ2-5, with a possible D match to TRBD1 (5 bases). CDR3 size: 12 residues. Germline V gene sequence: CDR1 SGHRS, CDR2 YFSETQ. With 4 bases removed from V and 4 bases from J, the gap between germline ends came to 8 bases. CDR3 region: CASSPQGETQYF. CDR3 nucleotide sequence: TGCGCCAGCAGCCCTCAGGGAGAGACCCAGTACTTC.

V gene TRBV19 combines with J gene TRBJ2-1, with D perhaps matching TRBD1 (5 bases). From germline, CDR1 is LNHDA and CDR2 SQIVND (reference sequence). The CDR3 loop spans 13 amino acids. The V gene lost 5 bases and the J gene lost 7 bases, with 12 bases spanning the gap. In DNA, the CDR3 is TGTGCCAGTAGTGGGGCAGGGCGTAATGAGCAGTTCTTC. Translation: CASSGAGRNEQFF.

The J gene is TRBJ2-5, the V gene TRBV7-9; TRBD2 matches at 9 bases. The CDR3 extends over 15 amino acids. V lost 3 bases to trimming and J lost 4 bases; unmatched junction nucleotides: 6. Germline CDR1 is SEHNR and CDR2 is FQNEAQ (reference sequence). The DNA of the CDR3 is TGTGCCAGCAGCTTTCGAGGCGGGGGGGCAGAGACCCAGTACTTC. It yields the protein CASSFRGGGAETQYF.

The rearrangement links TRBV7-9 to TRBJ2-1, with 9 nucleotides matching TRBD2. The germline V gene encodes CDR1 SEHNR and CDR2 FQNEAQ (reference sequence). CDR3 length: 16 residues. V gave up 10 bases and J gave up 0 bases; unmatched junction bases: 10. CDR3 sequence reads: CATFGGAGGSYNEQFF. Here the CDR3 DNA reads TGTGCCACCTTCGGAGGAGCGGGGGGCTCCTACAATGAGCAGTTCTTC.

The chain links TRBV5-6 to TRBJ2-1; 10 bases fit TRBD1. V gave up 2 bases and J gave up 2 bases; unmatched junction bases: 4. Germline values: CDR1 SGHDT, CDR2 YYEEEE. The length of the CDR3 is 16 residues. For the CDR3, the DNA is TGTGCCAGCAGCTTACCTGACAGGGGGCCCTACAATGAGCAGTTCTTC. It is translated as CASSLPDRGPYNEQFF.

The CDR3 nucleotides read TGCGCCAGCAGCTTGGACGGGCAAGGGGCCTACGAGCAGTACTTC. This gives the protein CASSLDGQGAYEQYF. The rearrangement joins TRBV5-1 to TRBJ2-7, with D maybe TRBD1 (5 bases). The CDR3 is 15 residues long. Between the trimmed V and J ends, which lost 0 bases and 2 bases, there was a span of 12 bases. Germline assignment: CDR1 SGHRS and CDR2 YFSETQ.

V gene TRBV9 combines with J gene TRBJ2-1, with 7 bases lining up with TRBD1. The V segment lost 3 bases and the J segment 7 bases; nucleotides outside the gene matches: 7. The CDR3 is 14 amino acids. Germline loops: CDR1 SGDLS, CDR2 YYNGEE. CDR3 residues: CASSETGQTNEQFF. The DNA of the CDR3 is TGTGCCAGCAGCGAGACGGGACAGACGAATGAGCAGTTCTTC.

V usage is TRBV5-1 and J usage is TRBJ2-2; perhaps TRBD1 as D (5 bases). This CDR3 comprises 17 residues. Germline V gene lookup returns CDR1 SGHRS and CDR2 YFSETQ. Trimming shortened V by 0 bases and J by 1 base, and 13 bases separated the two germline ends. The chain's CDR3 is CASSLGSRAGNTGELFF. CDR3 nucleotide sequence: TGCGCCAGCAGCTTGGGAAGCAGGGCCGGGAACACCGGGGAGCTGTTTTTT.

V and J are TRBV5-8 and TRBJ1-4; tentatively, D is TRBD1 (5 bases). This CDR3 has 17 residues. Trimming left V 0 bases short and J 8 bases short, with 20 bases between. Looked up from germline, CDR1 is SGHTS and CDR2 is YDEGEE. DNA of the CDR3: TGTGCCAGCAGCTTGGGCCAGGGATTGGGTTTTGGGGAAAAACTGTTTTTT. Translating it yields CASSLGQGLGFGEKLFF.

The CDR3 bases are TGCGCCAGCAGCGGGGGTTTGCCTAGCGGGAGGTACGAGCAGTACTTC. This translates into CASSGGLPSGRYEQYF. The rearrangement links TRBV5-1 to TRBJ2-7; 11 bases agree with TRBD2. V lost 4 bases, J lost 4 bases, and 10 bases stayed unmatched. This CDR3 is 16 amino acids long. Germline V gene data show CDR1 as SGHRS and CDR2 as YFSETQ.

CDR3 DNA: TGTGCCAGCTCACCAGGGCCGGAAAAACTCTCCTACGAGCAGTACTTC. Its translation: CASSPGPEKLSYEQYF. This chain connects TRBV18 to TRBJ2-7; D is uncertain. CDR1 is KGHSH, CDR2 LQKENI, per germline. This CDR3 is 16 amino acids long. Between the trimmed V and J ends, which lost 2 bases and 0 bases, there was a span of 14 bases.

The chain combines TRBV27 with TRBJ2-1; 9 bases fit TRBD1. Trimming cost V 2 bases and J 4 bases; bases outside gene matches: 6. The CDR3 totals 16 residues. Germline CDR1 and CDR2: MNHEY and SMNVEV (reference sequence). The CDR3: CASSLLGTGTYNEQFF. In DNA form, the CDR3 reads TGTGCCAGCAGTTTACTCGGGACAGGGACGTACAATGAGCAGTTCTTC.

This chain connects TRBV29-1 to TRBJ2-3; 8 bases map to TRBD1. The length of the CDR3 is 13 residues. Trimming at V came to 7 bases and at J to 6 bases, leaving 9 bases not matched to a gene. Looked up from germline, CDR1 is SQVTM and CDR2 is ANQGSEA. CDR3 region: CSGYRGVWDTQYF. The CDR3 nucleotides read TGCAGCGGATACAGGGGGGTTTGGGATACGCAGTATTTT.

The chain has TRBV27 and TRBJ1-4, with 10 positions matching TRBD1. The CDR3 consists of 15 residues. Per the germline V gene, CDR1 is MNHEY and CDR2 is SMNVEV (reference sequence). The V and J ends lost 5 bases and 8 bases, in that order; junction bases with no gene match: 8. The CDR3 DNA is TGTGCCAGCAGTGTCTGGACAGGGGGGGCCGAAAAACTGTTTTTT. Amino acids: CASSVWTGGAEKLFF.

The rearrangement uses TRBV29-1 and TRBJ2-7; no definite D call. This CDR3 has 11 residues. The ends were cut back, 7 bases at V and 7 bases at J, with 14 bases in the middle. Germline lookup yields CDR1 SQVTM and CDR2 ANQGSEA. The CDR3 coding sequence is TGCAGCGCCCGGCTTGCGCGGGAGCAGTACTTC. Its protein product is CSARLAREQYF.

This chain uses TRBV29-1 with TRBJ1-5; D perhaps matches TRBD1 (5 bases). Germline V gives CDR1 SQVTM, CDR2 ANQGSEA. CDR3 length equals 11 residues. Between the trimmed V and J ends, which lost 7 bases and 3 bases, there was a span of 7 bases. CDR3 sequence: CSGGNNQPQHF. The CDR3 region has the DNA TGCAGCGGGGGCAACAATCAGCCCCAGCATTTT.

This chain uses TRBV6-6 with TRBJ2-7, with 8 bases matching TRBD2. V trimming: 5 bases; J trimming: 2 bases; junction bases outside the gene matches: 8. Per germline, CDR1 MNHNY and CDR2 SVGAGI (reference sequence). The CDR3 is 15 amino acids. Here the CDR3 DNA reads TGTGCCAGCAGTCTTCCGGGACTAGGCGCCTACGAGCAGTACTTC. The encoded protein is CASSLPGLGAYEQYF.

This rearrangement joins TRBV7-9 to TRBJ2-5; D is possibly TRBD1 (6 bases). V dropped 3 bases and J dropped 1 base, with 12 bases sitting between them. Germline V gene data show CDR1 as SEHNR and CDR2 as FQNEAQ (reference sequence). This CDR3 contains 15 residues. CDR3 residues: CASSLTQGSQETQYF. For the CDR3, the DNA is TGTGCCAGCAGCTTGACACAGGGTAGCCAAGAGACCCAGTACTTC.

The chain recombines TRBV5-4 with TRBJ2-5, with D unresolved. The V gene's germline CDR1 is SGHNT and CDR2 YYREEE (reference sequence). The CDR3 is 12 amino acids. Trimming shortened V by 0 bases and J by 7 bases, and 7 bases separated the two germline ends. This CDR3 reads CASSLDYGTQYF. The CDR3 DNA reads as TGTGCCAGCAGCTTGGACTACGGGACCCAGTACTTC.

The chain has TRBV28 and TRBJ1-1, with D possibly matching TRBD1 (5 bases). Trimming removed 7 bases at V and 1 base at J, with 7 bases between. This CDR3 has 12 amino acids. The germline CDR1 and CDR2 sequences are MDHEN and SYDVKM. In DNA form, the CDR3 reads TGTGCCAGCAAGACAGCGAACACTGAAGCTTTCTTT. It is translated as CASKTANTEAFF. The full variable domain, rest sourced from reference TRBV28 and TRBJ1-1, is DVKVTQSSRYLVKRTGEKVFLECVQDMDHENMFWYRQDPGLGLRLIYFSYDVKMKEKGDIPEGYSVSREKKERFSLILESASTNQTSMYLCASKTANTEAFFGQGTRLTVV.

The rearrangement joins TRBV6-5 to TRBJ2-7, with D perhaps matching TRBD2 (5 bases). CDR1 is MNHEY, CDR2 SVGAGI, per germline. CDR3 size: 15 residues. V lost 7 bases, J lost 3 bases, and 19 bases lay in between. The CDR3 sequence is CASKVTLEQNYEQYF. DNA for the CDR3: TGTGCCAGCAAAGTTACACTAGAACAAAACTACGAGCAGTACTTC.

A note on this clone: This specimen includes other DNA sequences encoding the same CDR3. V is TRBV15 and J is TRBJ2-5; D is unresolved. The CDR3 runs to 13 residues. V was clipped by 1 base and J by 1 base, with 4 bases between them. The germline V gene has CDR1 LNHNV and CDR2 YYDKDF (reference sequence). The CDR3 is CATSRALQETQYF. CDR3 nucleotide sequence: TGTGCCACCAGCAGAGCCCTCCAAGAGACCCAGTACTTC.

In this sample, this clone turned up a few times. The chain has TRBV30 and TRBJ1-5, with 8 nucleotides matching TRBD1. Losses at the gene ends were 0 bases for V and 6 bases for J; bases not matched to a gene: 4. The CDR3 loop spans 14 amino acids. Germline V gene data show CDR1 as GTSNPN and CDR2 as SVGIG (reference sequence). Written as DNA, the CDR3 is TGTGCCTGGAGTGTCCTCGGACAGGGTCAGCCCCAGCATTTT. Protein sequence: CAWSVLGQGQPQHF.